These 18 T cell receptor beta chains share one sample of origin, sequenced in a study of immune heterogeneity within non-small cell lung tumors. TCR beta CDR3 was amplified by multiplex PCR using 32 V and 13 J primers. TCRdb re-called the multiplex PCR reads through MiXCR, storing one row per CDR3 protein. The table lists about 4,600 distinct CDR3 sequences, approximately 40% of them singletons. Bulk tumor gDNA, about 630 ng per sample, served as the TCR template. Taken during surgery, several biopsies per primary tumor were spaced as far apart as possible within the tumor mass. Samples came from untreated patients having curative surgery for newly diagnosed non-small cell lung cancer. Sequencing input: lung tumor tissue. The receptor source for this set is a woman aged 50 to 65 with non-small cell lung cancer.

This clonotype was found many times. V usage is TRBV28 and J usage is TRBJ1-5, with a weak D call TRBD1 (5 bases). Trimming cost V 6 bases and J 6 bases, with 21 bases left between them. The CDR3 length is 16 residues. The germline V gene has CDR1 MDHEN and CDR2 SYDVKM. The CDR3 DNA reads as TGTGCCAGCAGAGCCAATCCGGCCGGGGCAGGTCAGCCCCAGCATTTT. This sequence encodes CASRANPAGAGQPQHF.

Points on this clonotype: A much bigger clone sits one base away, suggesting this may be a read error. The chain joins TRBV29-1 to TRBJ2-3; TRBD2 might be the D (6 bases). This CDR3 has 13 residues. CDR1 SQVTM and CDR2 ANQGSEA come from the germline V gene. CDR3 DNA: TGCATCGTTGAAGAGGCGGGGACAGATACGCAGTATTTT. It codes for CIVEEAGTDTQYF.

This clonotype was observed at least ten times. The V and J genes are TRBV6-1 and TRBJ2-1; 14 bases fit TRBD2. The germline V gene has CDR1 MNHNS and CDR2 SASEGT. Trimming took 1 base from V and 8 from J; bases not matched to a gene: 7. This CDR3 contains 17 residues. CDR3 coding DNA: TGTGCCAGCAGTGAAGTTGTTGGGACTAGCGGGAGTGATGAGCAGTTCTTC. This sequence encodes CASSEVVGTSGSDEQFF.

V gene TRBV7-6 combines with J gene TRBJ2-3; possibly TRBD2 for D (7 bases). The V end was cut by 1 base, the J end by 0 bases, with 26 bases between. The CDR3 runs 21 residues. Germline values: CDR1 SGHVS, CDR2 FNYEAQ. The CDR3 reads CASSLVGGGGGGPNSTDTQYF. The CDR3 DNA sequence: TGTGCCAGCAGCTTAGTAGGGGGGGGGGGGGGGGGGCCAAATAGCACAGATACGCAGTATTTT. The complete variable domain, with remaining parts taken from reference TRBV7-6 and TRBJ2-3, reads GAGVSQSPRYKVTKRGQDVALRCDPISGHVSLYWYRQALGQGPEFLTYFNYEAQQDKSGLPNDRFSAERPEGSISTLTIQRTEQRDSAMYRCASSLVGGGGGGPNSTDTQYFGPGTRLTVL.

This clonotype was seen only a few times. Mismatch with germline at one junction end may stem from a read error. The V call is TRBV28, the J call TRBJ1-2; D gene ambiguous. The CDR3 is made up of 12 amino acids. Germline CDR1 MDHEN, CDR2 SYDVKM. This CDR3 reads CAISPRLRGYTF. DNA of the CDR3: TGTGCCATCAGTCCTCGACTGAGGGGCTACACCTTC.

By frequency in the sample, this clonotype is medium-sized. The chain combines TRBV12-3 or TRBV12-4 with TRBJ1-2; D perhaps matches TRBD1 (5 bases). This CDR3 has 13 residues. Trimming stripped 8 bases from V and 4 bases from J, with 14 bases between. The CDR3 loop is CASFLDSIYGYTF. DNA of the CDR3: TGTGCCAGCTTTCTCGACAGCATCTATGGCTACACCTTC.

Of note for this clonotype: No conserved phenylalanine or tryptophan ends this CDR3, so it is likely a read error. The DNA is omitted, as the CDR3 cannot be located on it reliably, and the CDR3 follows TCRdb's listing. V usage is TRBV6-1 and J usage is TRBJ2-3; the listed D gene, TRBD1, was not tested against the DNA. CDR1 MNHNS and CDR2 SASEGT come from the germline V gene. The CDR3 is made up of 19 amino acids, end residues included. The CDR3 here is CASSSPPPGSGDGEQYFGP.

The chain recombines TRBV12-3 or TRBV12-4 with TRBJ1-2, with D perhaps matching TRBD1 (5 bases). The CDR3 has 13 amino acids. V was shortened by 5 bases and J by 11 bases, with 18 bases between the two germline ends. CDR3 coding DNA: TGTGCCAGCAGTGAGGGACTGCCCCTTAGATACACCTTC. Translating gives CASSEGLPLRYTF.

The genes are TRBV2 and TRBJ1-5; 7 positions agree with TRBD1. V dropped 6 bases and J dropped 0; count of bases not matched to a gene: 14. CDR1 and CDR2 from the germline V gene are SNHLY and FYNNEI. The CDR3 sequence is 18 residues long. Written as DNA, the CDR3 is TGTGCCAGCAGCCCCGAGGGGGCGTGGGAATATAGCAATCAGCCCCAGCATTTT. It translates to CASSPEGAWEYSNQPQHF.

Within the sample, this clonotype is medium-sized. The genes are TRBV11-2 and TRBJ1-1; 12 bases agree with TRBD1. The CDR3 covers 18 residues. The germline V gene has CDR1 SGHAT and CDR2 FQNNGV. The V segment lost 5 bases and the J segment 0 bases; nucleotides outside the gene matches: 10. This chain's CDR3 is CASSPGTGGRFMNTEAFF. For the CDR3, the DNA is TGTGCCAGCAGCCCAGGGACAGGGGGCCGCTTCATGAACACTGAAGCTTTCTTT.

In this sample, this clonotype turned up many times. The chain recombines TRBV6-1 with TRBJ2-5; TRBD1 aligns across 11 bases. Germline values: CDR1 MNHNS, CDR2 SASEGT. CDR3 length: 15 residues. J lost 5 bases, V lost 6 bases, and 8 bases had no gene match. CDR3 nucleotides: TGTGCCAGCAGGATCCCGGGACAGGGGGTGGAGACCCAGTACTTC. As protein: CASRIPGQGVETQYF.

The rearrangement joins TRBV24-1 to TRBJ2-3; TRBD1 matches 9 bases. Germline V gene data show CDR1 as KGHDR and CDR2 as SFDVKD. V lost 1 base and J lost 4; bases outside the gene matches: 5. This CDR3 has 16 amino acids. The CDR3 spells CATSDFRDRVSDTQYF. DNA for the CDR3: TGTGCCACCAGTGATTTTAGGGACAGGGTTTCAGATACGCAGTATTTT.

V is TRBV20-1 and J is TRBJ2-3, with 9 nucleotides matching TRBD1. V trimming: 0 bases; J trimming: 1 base; junction bases outside the gene matches: 2. The germline gives CDR1 DFQATT, CDR2 SNEGSKA (reference sequence). CDR3 length: 15 residues. The CDR3 reads CSARDRQGGTDTQYF. CDR3 nucleotides: TGCAGTGCTAGAGATCGACAGGGGGGCACAGATACGCAGTATTTT.

The rearrangement joins TRBV20-1 to TRBJ2-7; D gene uncertain. This CDR3 spans 11 amino acids. Germline V gene sequence: CDR1 DFQATT, CDR2 SNEGSKA (reference sequence). V lost 5 bases to trimming and J lost 4 bases, with 9 bases between them. The CDR3 spells CSALTRYEQYF. The DNA for the CDR3 is TGCAGTGCTTTGACCCGTTACGAGCAGTACTTC.

This clonotype is deemed large (0.1 to 1%). This CDR3 reads CASKRQGAIDNEQFF. The DNA for the CDR3 is TGTGCCAGTAAAAGACAGGGGGCAATAGACAATGAGCAGTTCTTC. The chain combines TRBV19 with TRBJ2-1; 10 nucleotides match TRBD1. Trimming took 7 bases from V and 5 from J; bases not matched to a gene: 8. The CDR3 is made up of 15 amino acids. Per germline, CDR1 LNHDA and CDR2 SQIVND (reference sequence).

Comments on this clonotype: A much larger clone is a single base away; this may be a read error. The chain couples TRBV6-1 to TRBJ1-1; a weak D match, TRBD1 (5 bases). The CDR3 is 13 amino acids. The germline gives CDR1 MNHNS, CDR2 SASEGT. The CDR3, as DNA: TGTGCCAGCATCATCGGGGCTCGGGCTGAATCTTTCTTT. This sequence encodes CASIIGARAESFF.

With regard to this clonotype: Here the CDR3 omits its conserved ending phenylalanine or tryptophan, so a read error is the likely source. J is TRBJ1-5 and V is TRBV20-1; D perhaps matches TRBD1 (5 bases). Trimming took off 6 bases at V and 1 base at J, with 10 bases between the two ends. CDR3 length: 13 residues. In germline, CDR1 is DFQATT, CDR2 SNEGSKA (reference sequence). CDR3 in amino acids: CSARGGSNQPQHC. DNA for the CDR3: TGCAGTGCCCGGGGGGGGAGCAATCAGCCCCAGCATTGT.

This clonotype counts as medium-sized (0.01 to 0.1%). The CDR3 DNA follows: TGTGCCACCAGTGATTCCGGGACTAGCGGGAGGAATGAGCAGTTCTTC. It encodes CATSDSGTSGRNEQFF. The rearrangement joins TRBV24-1 to TRBJ2-1; 15 bases are shared with TRBD2. The ends lost 2 bases at V and 7 bases at J; junction bases unmatched: 2. Germline V gene data show CDR1 as KGHDR and CDR2 as SFDVKD. CDR3 length: 16 amino acids.